This TCR beta chain was retrieved from a study of blood T cells in healthy people across ages. Whole-study results and caveats: Whereas aged donors had fewer naive CD4+ cells, long-lived donors had more of them and higher diversity. With age, beta diversity per million T cells declined roughly linearly, significantly by over 35.

Looked up from germline, CDR1 is DFQATT and CDR2 is SNEGSKA (reference sequence). The CDR3 is 13 residues long. Samples had at least 7 million PBMCs isolated from them. A note on this clonotype: Its target is unknown.

It was with a sample-barcoded 5' primer and a J-beta primer mix that a second PCR of roughly 7 to 11 cycles was run. Tagging of each cDNA molecule was performed by a template-switch adaptor with 12 random nucleotides. TCRdb passed the 5' RACE reads through MiXCR, listing each CDR3 protein once. The sample has roughly 860,000 distinct CDR3 sequences, around two thirds seen once. The V gene is TRBV20-1, the J gene TRBJ1-1; TRBD1 matches 8 bases. The specimen was blood. The source is a man aged 30 to 39 in good health. The CDR3 reads CTPDSQGATEAFF. CDR3 coding DNA: TGCACCCCCGACTCCCAGGGGGCCACTGAAGCTTTCTTT.